These T cell receptor beta chains were read from a single sample in a study of blood T cell repertoires in COVID-19. The table came from immunoSEQ multiplex PCR; TCRdb's copy has only in-frame clones and leaves some out. Of some 300,000 clones listed, 85% to 90% were seen once; the top ten hold roughly 2.8%. The sequencing sample was made of PBMCs or T cells enriched from blood (not recorded which). These receptors were taken from a woman in her fifties or sixties who had been exposed to COVID-19. CDR3s include the opening cysteine and the closing phenylalanine or tryptophan. The D gene is left open where the match is weak. Rows may omit the clone size; those that give it use once, few, many or a size class.

TRBV28,TRBD1,.,TRBJ2-7,CASSRQGTEDLYEQYF,TGTGCCAGTTCCCGACAGGGGACGGAGGACCTCTACGAGCAGTACTTC
TRBV9,TRBD1,.,TRBJ2-2,CASSVAGTGVTGELFF,TGTGCCAGCAGCGTAGCCGGGACAGGGGTTACCGGGGAGCTGTTTTTT
TRBV5-6,TRBD1,once,TRBJ1-6,CASSPGQVISPLHF,TGTGCCAGCAGCCCGGGACAGGTTATTTCACCCCTCCACTTT
TRBV2,.,.,TRBJ1-6,CASSEALGGYNSPLHF,TGTGCCAGCAGTGAAGCGCTAGGGGGATACAATTCACCCCTCCACTTT
TRBV5-8,.,few,TRBJ1-6,CASATETSNSPLHF,TGTGCCAGCGCTACCGAGACAAGCAATTCACCCCTCCACTTT
TRBV25-1,TRBD1,.,TRBJ2-1,CASWGQTYNEQFF,TGTGCCAGTTGGGGACAGACCTACAATGAGCAGTTCTTC
TRBV6-2/TRBV6-3,TRBD1,.,TRBJ1-1,CASSYRQGLRTEAFF,TGTGCCAGCAGTTACAGACAGGGATTAAGGACTGAAGCTTTCTTT
TRBV28,.,.,TRBJ2-3,CASGPRALHTDTQYF,TGTGCCAGCGGGCCCAGGGCTCTCCACACAGATACGCAGTATTTT
TRBV27,TRBD1,.,TRBJ2-7,CASSLGGQGSYEQYF,TGTGCCAGCAGCCTAGGGGGACAGGGTTCCTACGAGCAGTACTTC
TRBV5-5,.,.,TRBJ1-2,CASSPIGARQRANYGYTF,TGTGCCAGCAGCCCCATTGGCGCTAGACAGCGAGCTAACTATGGCTACACCTTC
TRBV28,TRBD1,few,TRBJ1-2,CASSRDRARGYTF,TGTGCCAGCAGCCGGGACAGGGCCCGTGGCTACACCTTC
TRBV5-1,.,.,TRBJ2-7,CASKSGVLLYYEQYF,TGCGCCAGCAAGTCAGGGGTTCTATTATACTACGAGCAGTACTTC
TRBV5-1,TRBD1,.,TRBJ1-1,CASSFSRTGTEAFF,TGCGCCAGCAGCTTTTCCAGGACAGGCACTGAAGCTTTCTTT
TRBV15,.,.,TRBJ1-2,CATSRGRGWSGYTF,TGTGCCACCAGCAGGGGACGGGGGTGGAGTGGCTACACCTTC
TRBV5-1,TRBD2,.,TRBJ2-2,CASSGDSGGAAGELFF,TGCGCCAGCAGCGGGGATAGCGGGGGGGCCGCCGGGGAGCTGTTTTTT
TRBV18,.,.,TRBJ1-1,CASSILPGDGYTEAFF,TGTGCCAGCTCTATATTGCCAGGGGACGGGTACACTGAAGCTTTCTTT